The sequence of this TCR beta chain was determined in a study of cytomegalovirus exposure and HLA in healthy donors. Turning to the study itself: From some 180 million T cells, an earlier analysis saw under 140 million unique TCR beta sequences. Regarding the study as a whole: Researchers catalogued 150 or so TCR beta chains as cytomegalovirus-associated.

Though probably carrying unrecorded immune exposures, donors were nominally healthy at sampling. In the PCR, 60 Vbeta and 13 Jbeta primers were used. TCRdb's copy holds only in-frame clones and misses some; the assay was immunoSEQ multiplex PCR. The sample gives around 190,000 clones, 65% to 90% of which show up once; around 0.3% is in the top ten. As concerns this clone: The target antigen is unknown.

The sample was PBMCs. The sequence came from a woman in her 30s in good health and CMV-seronegative.

CDR3 nucleotide sequence: TGTGCCAGCAGCTTAGCGGGGGAGTGGAATGAGCAGTTCTTC. It translates to CASSLAGEWNEQFF. The chain links TRBV11-2 to TRBJ2-1, with a weak D call TRBD2 (6 bases). CDR3 length: 14 amino acids. Looked up from germline, CDR1 is SGHAT and CDR2 is FQNNGV. Between the trimmed V and J ends, which lost 1 base and 7 bases, there was a span of 11 bases.